A single sample is the source of the 2 T cell receptor beta chains below, sequenced in a study of identical twins. TCRdb processed the 5' RACE reads anew with MiXCR; each CDR3 protein has one entry. The table has approximately 590,000 distinct CDR3 sequences, 7.5% to 10% seen once. These data were also reused for a study on yellow fever vaccine responses in identical twins.

Material for sequencing was PBMCs. Receptors were obtained from a young woman in good health.

This clonotype was seen ten or more times. The rearrangement links TRBV5-1 to TRBJ2-5; D tentatively reads TRBD1 or TRBD2 (5 bases each). V was shortened by 0 bases and J by 2 bases, with 11 bases between the two germline ends. CDR3 length equals 15 residues. Germline V CDR1 and CDR2: SGHRS, YFSETQ. The CDR3 DNA reads as TGCGCCAGCAGCTTGGTCAGTGAGGGGCAAGAGACCCAGTACTTC. Protein: CASSLVSEGQETQYF.

This clonotype was seen a handful of times. The CDR3 nucleotides are TGTGCCAGCAGCTTGGTAGGGGGTGTGGATGAGCAGTTCTTC. Translation gives CASSLVGGVDEQFF. The genes are TRBV5-5 and TRBJ2-1, with D possibly being TRBD1 (6 bases). The V gene's germline CDR1 is SGHKS and CDR2 YYEKEE (reference sequence). The CDR3 consists of 14 residues. V lost 0 bases and J lost 8, with 12 bases in between.